The rows below give T cell receptor beta chains drawn from one sample of a study of Ad26.COV2.S vaccination and SARS-CoV-2 variants. Generated by immunoSEQ multiplex PCR, the TCRdb table keeps only in-frame clones and is missing some. The sample has 300,000 to 400,000 clones, around 83% seen once. The starting material was peripheral blood, obtained in a trial of Ad26.COV2.S vaccine versus placebo. The receptors stem from a person aged 18-65 years who received the Ad26.COV2.S COVID-19 vaccine or a placebo. Both conserved end residues are part of each CDR3. Each record gives: CDR3 length, V gene, J gene, CDR3 protein.

length: 15
V: TRBV7-2
J: TRBJ1-3
CDR3: CASSSMKTEGNTIYF

length: 15
V: TRBV15
J: TRBJ2-1
CDR3: CATSRASPGTRGQFF

length: 17
V: TRBV5-1
J: TRBJ2-5
CDR3: CASSKAWEPGGQETQYF

length: 19
V: TRBV18
J: TRBJ2-3
CDR3: CASSTRRAGGFSSTDTQYF

length: 15
V: TRBV18
J: TRBJ2-7
CDR3: CASSPPSLQGLEQYF

length: 14
V: TRBV5-1
J: TRBJ1-6
CDR3: CASSLDLYNSPLHF

length: 15
V: TRBV6-2/TRBV6-3
J: TRBJ2-7
CDR3: CASSYVLAGPYEQYF

length: 15
V: TRBV7-6
J: TRBJ2-5
CDR3: CASSSGPSGQETQYF

length: 14
V: TRBV25-1
J: TRBJ2-1
CDR3: CASSVAGAYNEQFF

length: 15
V: TRBV2
J: TRBJ2-7
CDR3: CASRDRQGASYEQYF

length: 15
V: TRBV7-2
J: TRBJ1-6
CDR3: CASRSGIAYNSPLHF

length: 16
V: TRBV25-1
J: TRBJ1-4
CDR3: CASSEYLGPQNEKLFF

length: 16
V: TRBV15
J: TRBJ2-3
CDR3: CATSRGDSGGTDTQYF

length: 15
V: TRBV24-1
J: TRBJ2-1
CDR3: CATSDPGTGLAEQFF

length: 15
V: TRBV2
J: TRBJ1-2
CDR3: CASSEVWQLNYGYTF

length: 13
V: TRBV5-6
J: TRBJ2-5
CDR3: CASSSTGLETQYF

length: 16
V: TRBV3-1/TRBV3-2
J: TRBJ1-1
CDR3: CASSLRGQGMNTEAFF

length: 12
V: TRBV18
J: TRBJ1-2
CDR3: CASSRDLFGYTF

length: 15
V: TRBV5-1
J: TRBJ2-3
CDR3: CASSLVAHRKDTQYF

length: 15
V: TRBV19
J: TRBJ2-1
CDR3: CASSIEGTSYNEQFF

length: 15
V: TRBV2
J: TRBJ1-5
CDR3: CASSGTGQGNQPQHF

length: 16
V: TRBV19
J: TRBJ1-6
CDR3: CASSIGGQGWNSPLHF

length: 18
V: TRBV7-2
J: TRBJ2-2
CDR3: CASSRDGDRLRSTGELFF

length: 15
V: TRBV2
J: TRBJ2-5
CDR3: CASSELAGGQETQYF

length: 18
V: TRBV11-2
J: TRBJ2-4
CDR3: CASSLDYGGVYTKNIQYF

length: 14
V: TRBV3-1/TRBV3-2
J: TRBJ2-2
CDR3: CASSLGSNTGELFF

length: 16
V: TRBV7-9
J: TRBJ2-5
CDR3: CASSSWTSGLLETQYF

length: 14
V: TRBV6-5
J: TRBJ1-3
CDR3: CASTSPFSGNTIYF

length: 15
V: TRBV7-2
J: TRBJ1-1
CDR3: CASSSGGLGVTEAFF

length: 14
V: TRBV4-1
J: TRBJ1-5
CDR3: CASSQDGQGQPQHF

length: 15
V: TRBV7-3
J: TRBJ2-3
CDR3: CASSRLAGGSDTQYF

length: 18
V: TRBV27
J: TRBJ2-6
CDR3: CASSLRWGGESGANVLTF

length: 14
V: TRBV19
J: TRBJ1-5
CDR3: CASSMEGGNQPQHF

length: 13
V: TRBV2
J: TRBJ1-1
CDR3: CASTGPLNTEAFF

length: 16
V: TRBV14
J: TRBJ1-4
CDR3: CASSQRPRASNEKLFF

length: 15
V: TRBV27
J: TRBJ2-7
CDR3: CASRSLRDRDYEQYF

length: 13
V: TRBV5-1
J: TRBJ1-5
CDR3: CASSLVGNQPQHF

length: 13
V: TRBV29-1
J: TRBJ2-7
CDR3: CSVSVESSYEQYF

length: 11
V: TRBV7-9
J: TRBJ1-1
CDR3: CASRGLAEAFF

length: 16
V: TRBV18
J: TRBJ2-1
CDR3: CASSYTPTGAYNEQFF

length: 15
V: TRBV27
J: TRBJ1-1
CDR3: CASSPNFNPNTEAFF

length: 13
V: TRBV5-1
J: TRBJ1-4
CDR3: CASREGGNEKLFF

length: 14
V: TRBV5-5
J: TRBJ2-3
CDR3: CASSLGTGSDTQYF

length: 13
V: TRBV4-1
J: TRBJ1-6
CDR3: CASSQVGDRSVHF

length: 14
V: TRBV19
J: TRBJ2-5
CDR3: CASSLGGLRETQYF

length: 15
V: TRBV18
J: TRBJ1-6
CDR3: CASSPQGAYNSPLHF

length: 16
V: TRBV2
J: TRBJ2-2
CDR3: CASSELEGANTGELFF